This TCR beta chain comes out of a study of vaccination and CD4 T cells after COVID-19. The Oncomine TCR Beta short-read assay sequenced DNA from cultured CD4+ T cells. TCRdb re-derived calls from the PCR reads in MiXCR, one entry per CDR3 protein. The sample holds some 21,000 distinct CDR3 sequences, roughly 46% seen once. Time point indicated: late sampling 161 to 241 days after vaccination in three convalescent patients. Treatment given: approximately nine-day PBMC culture with coronavirus spike peptide pools or control peptides (ViraFEST assay). In the case of this clonotype: Its target is unknown.

CDR3 length equals 12 residues. Trimming took off 5 bases at V and 4 bases at J, with 9 bases between the two ends. The V gene's germline CDR1 is SEHNR and CDR2 FQNEAQ (reference sequence). The TCR sequence derives from a human donor who had recovered from COVID-19. The specimen comprised CD4+ T cells from blood, cultured in vitro, sampled about 7 months after SARS-CoV-2 vaccination. This chain links TRBV7-9 with TRBJ2-7, with TRBD2 as a possible D gene (5 bases). The CDR3 coding sequence is TGTGCCAGCAGCGTCGGGGATTACGAGCAGTACTTC. Its translation: CASSVGDYEQYF. The full variable domain, completed using reference TRBV7-9 and TRBJ2-7, is DTGVSQNPRHKITKRGQNVTFRCDPISEHNRLYWYRQTLGQGPEFLTYFQNEAQLEKSRLLSDRFSAERPKGSFSTLEIQRTEQGDSAMYLCASSVGDYEQYFGPGTRLTVT.